One and the same sample provided the 17 T cell receptor beta chains below, sequenced in a study of T cells in Graves' hyperthyroidism and ophthalmopathy. There were TCR beta CDR3 regions amplified from RNA transcripts. RT-PCR in the first round (using the HTBI primer set) targeted the TCR CDR3. TCRdb processed the multiplex PCR reads anew with MiXCR; each CDR3 protein has one entry. The sample includes a few hundred thousand distinct CDR3 sequences, around a sixth seen only once; the top ten take around 7%. The sample was blood. The receptor set was obtained from a woman aged 18 to 35 with Graves' hyperthyroidism.

This clonotype was picked up many times. The chain links TRBV7-9 to TRBJ2-1, with TRBD2 matching over 7 bases. With 5 bases clipped from V and 7 bases from J, the junction kept 11 bases outside the gene matches. CDR3 length: 15 residues. Germline V lookup: CDR1 SEHNR, CDR2 FQNEAQ (reference sequence). CDR3 in amino acids: CASSPRDLADNEQFF. Here the CDR3 DNA reads TGTGCCAGCAGCCCCCGGGACCTAGCGGATAATGAGCAGTTCTTC.

The rearrangement uses TRBV24-1 and TRBJ2-7; D is unclear. This CDR3 has 12 amino acids. Germline V gene sequence: CDR1 KGHDR, CDR2 SFDVKD. V lost 1 base and J lost 2, with 2 bases in between. The CDR3 loop reads CATSDFTYEQYF. CDR3 nucleotides: TGTGCCACCAGTGATTTCACCTACGAGCAGTACTTC.

This clonotype has at least ten counts. The chain uses TRBV18 and TRBJ2-3, with 7 nucleotides matching TRBD2. Germline-derived CDR1 and CDR2 are KGHSH and LQKENI. The junction had 3 bases not matched to a gene; V was cut back by 3 bases and J by 0 bases. The CDR3 length is 15 residues. CDR3 nucleotide sequence: TGTGCCAGCTCACCGCTAGCGGCTAGCACAGATACGCAGTATTTT. Protein: CASSPLAASTDTQYF.

This clonotype was detected a few times. The V gene is TRBV28, the J gene TRBJ2-3; 8 bases are shared with TRBD2. This CDR3 has 15 residues. V shed 3 bases, J shed 6 bases, and the junction held 8 bases outside the gene matches. Germline loops: CDR1 MDHEN, CDR2 SYDVKM. The CDR3 DNA is TGTGCCAGCAGTTTTATAAGCGGGGGCGGGGATACGCAGTATTTT. The encoded protein is CASSFISGGGDTQYF.

This clonotype was seen many times. J is TRBJ1-1 and V is TRBV6-1; 8 nucleotides agree with TRBD1. The V gene's germline CDR1 is MNHNS and CDR2 SASEGT. V lost 7 bases and J lost 1; bases outside the gene matches: 11. The CDR3 is 16 amino acids. The CDR3 region is CASNTGTGDKNTEAFF. DNA for the CDR3: TGTGCCAGCAATACCGGGACAGGAGACAAGAACACTGAAGCTTTCTTT.

This clonotype was counted ten times or more. The V call is TRBV7-9, the J call TRBJ2-7, with D unclear. This CDR3 contains 13 residues. The V gene's germline CDR1 is SEHNR and CDR2 FQNEAQ (reference sequence). Between the trimmed V and J ends, which lost 1 base and 3 bases, there was a span of 7 bases. CDR3 loop: CASSLGMDYEQYF. CDR3 nucleotide sequence: TGTGCCAGCAGCTTAGGCATGGACTACGAGCAGTACTTC.

This clonotype was detected a few times. This sequence joins TRBV19 and TRBJ2-7; tentatively, D is TRBD1 (5 bases). Trimming stripped 1 base from V and 4 bases from J, with 8 bases between. Germline values: CDR1 LNHDA, CDR2 SQIVND (reference sequence). This CDR3 spans 13 amino acids. Written as DNA, the CDR3 is TGTGCCAGTAGTATAGCTAGGGGTTACGAGCAGTACTTC. Translated, it gives CASSIARGYEQYF.

The sample holds many counts of this clonotype. The chain employs TRBV28 and TRBJ2-1; 12 bases are shared with TRBD2. The CDR3 extends over 15 amino acids. Germline-derived CDR1 and CDR2 are MDHEN and SYDVKM. V shed 5 bases and J 8 bases; nucleotides not matched to a gene: 7. DNA for the CDR3: TGTGCCAGCAGTATGACTAGCGGGGGATTAGATGAGCAGTTCTTC. Translated, it gives CASSMTSGGLDEQFF.

The rearrangement uses TRBV4-1 and TRBJ1-1, with 10 bases that match TRBD1. This CDR3 spans 17 amino acids. Germline CDR1 is MGHRA and CDR2 is YSYEKL. V lost 1 base and J lost 1; bases outside the gene matches: 6. CDR3 bases: TGCGCCAGCAGCCAAGCGGGACAGGGGATTAGGAACACTGAAGCTTTCTTT. Translation gives CASSQAGQGIRNTEAFF.

This rearrangement joins TRBV5-4 to TRBJ2-5; possibly TRBD1 for D (7 bases). There are 18 residues in the CDR3. V was shortened by 6 bases and J by 1 base, with 25 bases between the two germline ends. Germline V gives CDR1 SGHNT, CDR2 YYREEE (reference sequence). As DNA, the CDR3 is TGTGCCAGCAACGTGAACAGGGGAGGCACATCTCTCCAAGAGACCCAGTACTTC. It is translated as CASNVNRGGTSLQETQYF.

This clonotype appeared a few times. V and J are TRBV10-2 and TRBJ2-3, with 7 bases aligning to TRBD1. V was clipped by 2 bases and J by 0 bases; unmatched bases: 11. Germline V gene sequence: CDR1 WSHSY, CDR2 SAAADI. This CDR3 is 18 amino acids long. CDR3 nucleotide sequence: TGCGCCAGCAGTGAGCCGGGACAGTCTGAGTGGAGCACAGATACGCAGTATTTT. This encodes CASSEPGQSEWSTDTQYF.

This clonotype was picked up many times. The genes are TRBV27 and TRBJ1-6; perhaps TRBD1 as D (5 bases). V was clipped by 5 bases and J by 8 bases, with 10 bases between them. The germline V gene has CDR1 MNHEY and CDR2 SMNVEV (reference sequence). There are 13 residues in the CDR3. The DNA of the CDR3 is TGTGCCAGCAGTGCGACAGTCTATTCACCCCTCCACTTT. Translation: CASSATVYSPLHF.

This clonotype was observed many times. This rearrangement joins TRBV6-1 to TRBJ2-1; perhaps TRBD1 as D (6 bases). This CDR3 spans 14 amino acids. CDR1 is MNHNS, CDR2 SASEGT, per germline. Trimming took 8 bases from V and 3 from J, leaving 14 bases between them. CDR3: CASGVLGGYNEQFF. The CDR3 DNA is TGTGCCAGCGGGGTTTTAGGGGGCTACAATGAGCAGTTCTTC.

In its sample, this clonotype was seen many times. The V and J genes are TRBV12-3 or TRBV12-4 and TRBJ2-3; 9 nucleotides line up with TRBD1. V dropped 5 bases and J dropped 6; count of bases not matched to a gene: 9. This CDR3 has 15 residues. The CDR3 DNA sequence: TGTGCCAGCAGTCGAGGGGACAGGGTCAAGGATACGCAGTATTTT. Its protein is CASSRGDRVKDTQYF.

This clonotype was seen many times. The CDR3 reads CASSLTGGEQYF. The CDR3 coding sequence is TGTGCCAGCAGCCTCACAGGGGGCGAGCAGTACTTC. The rearrangement joins TRBV13 to TRBJ2-7; the match to TRBD1 covers 8 bases. V shed 5 bases and J 6 bases; nucleotides not matched to a gene: 3. The CDR3 spans 12 residues. Germline-derived CDR1 and CDR2 are PRHDT and FYEKMQ (reference sequence).

V is TRBV15 and J is TRBJ1-5; D not resolved. This CDR3 is built from 15 residues. Germline V gene data show CDR1 as LNHNV and CDR2 as YYDKDF (reference sequence). Trimming removed 0 bases at V and 7 bases at J, with 13 bases between. The CDR3: CATSRDQGSGQPQHF. DNA for the CDR3: TGTGCCACCAGCAGAGACCAAGGGTCGGGGCAGCCCCAGCATTTT. The full variable domain, completed using reference TRBV15 and TRBJ1-5, is DAMVIQNPRYQVTQFGKPVTLSCSQTLNHNVMYWYQQKSSQAPKLLFHYYDKDFNNEADTPDNFQSRRPNTSFCFLDIRSPGLGDTAMYLCATSRDQGSGQPQHFGDGTRLSIL.

This clonotype showed up many times. CDR3 bases: TGCAGTGCTAGAGATTCCCTTCGGGGGACTGGGGCCAACGTCCTGACTTTC. This sequence encodes CSARDSLRGTGANVLTF. The rearrangement uses TRBV20-1 and TRBJ2-6; maybe TRBD2 (6 bases). CDR3 length equals 17 residues. V lost 0 bases to trimming and J lost 2 bases, with 14 bases between them. CDR1 and CDR2 (germline): DFQATT, SNEGSKA (reference sequence).